This TCR beta chain was retrieved from a study of blood T cell repertoires in COVID-19. At the level of the study: The origin of the acute and convalescent COVID-19 samples was the United States, Italy and Spain. T cells, B-cell-depleted T cells, or PBMCs provided the cDNA or gDNA that served as material.

The Seattle site enrolled patients during active infection and followed them longitudinally. As originally analysed: The authors estimated nucleated cell counts from reference gene primer amplification. This table comes from immunoSEQ multiplex PCR, and its TCRdb copy is limited to in-frame clones, with some not included. V and J calls plus clone size are reproduced from that table; the DNA served to infer D and trimming. Of some 80,000 clones in the sample, about 85% were seen once. With V trimmed by 1 base and J by 3 bases, 1 base remained unmatched. The CDR3 contains 15 residues. In germline, CDR1 is SGHTA, CDR2 FQGNSA.

The sample consisted of peripheral blood. This chain joins TRBV7-2 and TRBJ2-5, with TRBD2 identical over 11 bases. The clonotype was recovered from a man in his fifties or sixties with COVID-19, enrolled during active disease. This chain's CDR3 is CASSLVAGGKETQYF. The CDR3 DNA follows: TGTGCCAGCAGCTTAGTAGCGGGAGGGAAAGAGACCCAGTACTTC.